This T cell receptor beta chain derives from a study of Tregs in tolerant kidney transplant recipients (dated by TCRdb to between 2018 and 2020). With respect to the entire study: The transplants used related donors along with nonmyeloablative bone marrow transplantation, and in the human trials mixed chimerism was transient. TCRbeta sequencing was used in the study to identify donor-specific regulatory T cells before combined kidney and bone marrow transplantation, and the identified cells were then tracked after transplant. Overall study outcomes, separate from this receptor: Biological reproducibility was not directly addressed, though technical replication error appeared minimal. Because the study included only a small number of patients, the results must be confirmed in larger populations and under other immunosuppression protocols. Donor-specific Treg expansion was found to exceed global Treg expansion in tolerant patients, suggesting antigen-driven rather than nonspecific expansion. Expanding Tregs with activated donor B cells appeared to identify the most biologically relevant and donor-specific TCRbeta repertoire. For some patients, the PCR primers changed as time went on, which meant samples from those patients could not be compared with one another at the nucleotide level.

The germline V gene (reference sequence) specifies MNHNY as CDR1 and SVGAGI as CDR2. Between the V and J ends, shortened by 3 bases and 2 bases respectively, the junction contains 8 bases. The CDR3 covers 13 residues, taking in both the cysteine and the phenylalanine. The only DNA kept is the CDR3, 39 bases in frame from the first base. This clone was detected a few times. This receptor's antigen is unknown. Base quality data are lacking; no much larger clone is found one base away. For TCRbeta CDR3 sequencing, genomic DNA from the sorted cells was extracted using the QIAGEN DNeasy Blood and Tissue Kit. High-throughput TCRbeta CDR3 sequencing, including PCR amplification with bias correction and internal controls, was performed commercially through immunoSEQ. The original pipeline was this. Unique productive TCRbeta sequences were defined by CDR3 nucleotide sequence when primers matched and otherwise by CDR3 amino acid sequence together with Vbeta and Jbeta genes. To correct sorting error, sequences shared between sorted populations at a frequency ratio of 2:1 or less were removed; the rest were assigned to the higher population. A sequence counted as donor-reactive if, in CFSE-low cells, the sequence had a frequency of at least 0.01% and was expanded at least 5-fold compared with unstimulated cells. Jensen-Shannon divergence calculated on the top 100 TCRbeta sequences ranked by frequency was used to measure repertoire divergence. For any sample with multiple sequencing runs, sorting error was corrected in each run separately before the runs were pooled. The table comes from immuneACCESS by way of TCRdb, which keeps in-frame sequences with V and J called. Part of the clones is missing from these tables; in studies checked, under half for an unresolved V gene and the rest for unknown reasons. D and trimming come from the DNA, and the V and J calls and clone size come from that table. The sample table contains 69,000 or so clones; only one count was recorded for less than 90% of them. Around 0.38% of the sample goes to the ten largest clones.

The label giving this sample's time point can be read as: blood sample drawn before combined kidney and bone marrow transplant. Unstimulated Tregs (CD4+CD25+CD127-), CD4+ non-Tregs (CD4+CD25-), CD4 and CD8 cells were FACS-sorted from thawed PBMCs. Several combined kidney and bone marrow transplant recipients from the ITN036ST trial were included as patients, and samples were available only from these trial subjects. Healthy control blood was processed to PBMCs with a Ficoll density gradient and then cryopreserved, whereas patient PBMCs were collected both before and after transplant. This clonotype originated in a human donor who received a combined kidney and bone marrow transplant. The chain uses TRBV6-6 and TRBJ2-7, and the D gene may be TRBD1, 5 bases matching. The sample here was CD4+ T cells from blood, taken before the transplant. The encoded CDR3 is CASSYPTAYEQYF. At the DNA level, the sequence is TGTGCCAGCAGTTATCCGACAGCCTACGAGCAGTACTTC.